Following are 20 T cell receptor beta chains from one sample sequenced in a study of memory CD4+ T cells and cytomegalovirus serostatus (dated by TCRdb to the late 2010s). The library was obtained by the immunoSEQ multiplex PCR assay. TCRdb took this table from immuneACCESS and kept in-frame rearrangements with V and J called. Such tables lack part of the clones; where checked against another copy, unresolved V genes explain under half of the gap, and the rest is unexplained. The sample yields 38,000 or so clones; about four fifths were counted once. Clones ranked in the top ten supply 0.79% of the sample. A FACSAria II was used to sort memory CD4+ T cells, defined as single viable CD3+CD4+CD8-CD45RO+ cells. The sequenced sample was memory CD4+ T cells from blood. The receptors come from an adult in good health and CMV-seronegative.

J is TRBJ2-7 and V is TRBV2; no clear D. Trimming removed 4 bases at V and 5 bases at J, with 12 bases between. The CDR3 is 13 residues long. CDR1 SNHLY and CDR2 FYNNEI come from the germline V gene. The CDR3 protein is CASSVESFHEQYF. The DNA of the CDR3 is TGTGCCAGCAGTGTAGAGAGCTTCCACGAGCAGTACTTC.

The rearrangement joins TRBV2 to TRBJ2-7; 8 nucleotides match TRBD1. The CDR3 contains 14 residues. Trimming took 4 bases from V and 3 from J; bases not matched to a gene: 5. CDR1 is SNHLY and CDR2 is FYNNEI in the germline V gene. CDR3 in amino acids: CASSGGQVRYEQYF. The CDR3 DNA sequence: TGTGCCAGCAGTGGGGGACAGGTTCGCTACGAGCAGTACTTC.

The gene calls are TRBV5-5 and TRBJ2-3, with a tentative D call TRBD1 (5 bases). The CDR3 extends over 14 amino acids. CDR1 SGHKS and CDR2 YYEKEE come from the germline V gene (reference sequence). V lost 3 bases to trimming and J lost 1 base, with 9 bases between them. As DNA, the CDR3 is TGTGCCAGCAGCTCCACCAGGGGCACAGATACGCAGTATTTT. Protein: CASSSTRGTDTQYF.

The chain uses TRBV18 and TRBJ1-1; TRBD1 aligns across 9 bases. CDR3 length equals 17 residues. Germline V gene lookup returns CDR1 KGHSH and CDR2 LQKENI. V lost 3 bases and J lost 7; bases outside the gene matches: 15. CDR3 sequence reads: CASSPAGQGSMGGEAFF. The CDR3 bases are TGTGCCAGCTCACCTGCAGGACAGGGGAGTATGGGTGGTGAAGCTTTCTTT.

The chain recombines TRBV18 with TRBJ2-7; no clear D gene. V was cut by 6 bases and J by 4 bases, with 7 bases left in between. Per the germline V gene, CDR1 is KGHSH and CDR2 is LQKENI. The CDR3 extends over 11 amino acids. Here the CDR3 DNA reads TGTGCCAGCTCGCAGCTATACGAGCAGTACTTC. Its translation is CASSQLYEQYF. The whole variable domain, filled in from reference TRBV18 and TRBJ2-7, reads NAGVMQNPRHLVRRRGQEARLRCSPMKGHSHVYWYRQLPEEGLKFMVYLQKENIIDESGMPKERFSAEFPKEGPSILRIQQVVRGDSAAYFCASSQLYEQYFGPGTRLTVT.

The chain carries TRBV30 and TRBJ2-7; 9 nucleotides line up with TRBD1. CDR1 is GTSNPN, CDR2 SVGIG, per germline (reference sequence). V was pared by 1 base and J by 6 bases, with 10 bases of the junction left unmatched. The CDR3 is 15 residues long. The CDR3 region has the DNA TGTGCCTGGAGTGGAAACTCTGGACAGGGGAGCGAGCAGTACTTC. The encoded protein is CAWSGNSGQGSEQYF.

A single count supports this clone. V usage is TRBV6-5 and J usage is TRBJ1-1; D gene ambiguous. The CDR3 sequence is 14 residues long. The V gene lost 6 bases and the J gene lost 8 bases, with 19 bases spanning the gap. Germline loops: CDR1 MNHEY, CDR2 SVGAGI. CDR3 DNA: TGTGCCAGCAGCCCCCGCCGCACGGCGGCGGAAGCTTTCTTT. Translated, it gives CASSPRRTAAEAFF.

In its sample, this clone was seen once. The J gene is TRBJ1-4, the V gene TRBV30; no firm D call. Between the trimmed V and J ends, which lost 2 bases and 7 bases, there was a span of 14 bases. CDR1 is GTSNPN, CDR2 SVGIG, per germline (reference sequence). CDR3 size: 14 residues. CDR3 sequence (DNA): TGTGCCTGGAGTTTTGGGTCCGATGGTGAAAAACTGTTTTTT. Translated, it gives CAWSFGSDGEKLFF.

The chain links TRBV18 to TRBJ2-2; D is undetermined. V was trimmed by 6 bases and J by 0 bases, leaving 14 bases between them. The CDR3 runs 16 residues. From germline, CDR1 is KGHSH and CDR2 LQKENI. The CDR3 coding sequence is TGTGCCAGCTCCCCCTCCCCCCTCGCGAACACCGGGGAGCTGTTTTTT. The encoded protein is CASSPSPLANTGELFF.

The rearrangement uses TRBV9 and TRBJ2-7; TRBD2 matches 11 bases. The CDR3 consists of 15 residues. The germline V gene encodes CDR1 SGDLS and CDR2 YYNGEE. The V gene end was trimmed by 5 bases and the J gene end by 3 bases; junction bases not matched to a gene: 7. The CDR3 reads CASSPTSGSLYEQYF. For the CDR3, the DNA is TGTGCCAGCAGTCCTACTAGCGGGAGCCTCTACGAGCAGTACTTC.

V usage is TRBV4-1 and J usage is TRBJ1-2, with a tentative D call TRBD1 (6 bases). The CDR3 is 15 amino acids. CDR1 and CDR2 from the germline V gene are MGHRA and YSYEKL. Trimming stripped 1 base from V and 4 bases from J, with 13 bases between. Here the CDR3 DNA reads TGCGCCAGCAGCCAAGCATATGGGACACCCTATGGCTACACCTTC. Protein: CASSQAYGTPYGYTF.

The chain carries TRBV5-4 and TRBJ2-2; maybe TRBD1 (5 bases). CDR3 length: 14 amino acids. The V gene's germline CDR1 is SGHNT and CDR2 YYREEE (reference sequence). Trimming cost V 1 base and J 6 bases, with 10 bases left between them. DNA for the CDR3: TGTGCCAGCAGCTTGCGCCAGGGCCCCGGGGAGCTGTTTTTT. It codes for CASSLRQGPGELFF.

The genes are TRBV6-6 and TRBJ1-1; possibly TRBD1 for D (6 bases). Germline loops: CDR1 MNHNY, CDR2 SVGAGI (reference sequence). This CDR3 spans 13 amino acids. V shed 2 bases and J shed 6 bases, with 10 bases lying between them. Written as DNA, the CDR3 is TGTGCCAGCAGTTACGGGGGGGGGCCTGAAGCTTTCTTT. It translates to CASSYGGGPEAFF.

The chain carries TRBV7-2 and TRBJ2-5; D gene ambiguous. V lost 2 bases, J lost 5 bases, and 9 bases lay in between. This CDR3 has 13 amino acids. From germline, CDR1 is SGHTA and CDR2 FQGNSA. The DNA of the CDR3 is TGTGCCAGCAGCTTATTCGTGTGGGAGACCCAGTACTTC. It is translated as CASSLFVWETQYF. Looking up the rest from reference TRBV7-2 and TRBJ2-5 gives the full variable domain: GAGVSQSPSNKVTEKGKDVELRCDPISGHTALYWYRQSLGQGLEFLIYFQGNSAPDKSGLPSDRFSAERTGGSVSTLTIQRTQQEDSAVYLCASSLFVWETQYFGPGTRLLVL.

The CDR3 DNA follows: TGTGCCAGCAGTTACTCTAGGGGCACTGAAGCTTTCTTT. Protein sequence: CASSYSRGTEAFF. The chain joins TRBV6-5 to TRBJ1-1; D is perhaps TRBD1 (5 bases). Germline lookup yields CDR1 MNHEY and CDR2 SVGAGI. V lost 0 bases and J 4 bases, leaving 6 bases between the germline ends. CDR3 length: 13 residues.

This clone was observed a handful of times. V gene TRBV5-1 combines with J gene TRBJ2-1; 10 positions agree with TRBD1. Trimming cost V 0 bases and J 8 bases; bases outside gene matches: 8. In germline, CDR1 is SGHRS, CDR2 YFSETQ. The CDR3 is 16 residues long. The CDR3 spells CASSLVGTGESDEQFF. As DNA, the CDR3 is TGCGCCAGCAGCTTGGTAGGGACAGGGGAGAGCGATGAGCAGTTCTTC.

This chain joins TRBV5-6 and TRBJ1-6; tentatively, D is TRBD1 (6 bases). Germline CDR1 reads SGHDT; CDR2 reads YYEEEE. Between the trimmed V and J ends, which lost 1 base and 6 bases, there was a span of 11 bases. The CDR3 totals 15 residues. The CDR3 DNA sequence: TGTGCCAGCAGCTTGAGGGGGGACACTAATTCACCCCTCCACTTT. Its translation is CASSLRGDTNSPLHF.

The J gene is TRBJ2-2, the V gene TRBV9; no reliable D call. The length of the CDR3 is 16 residues. Between the trimmed V and J ends, which lost 3 bases and 3 bases, there was a span of 15 bases. The germline CDR1 and CDR2 sequences are SGDLS and YYNGEE. The CDR3 spells CASSESPDLYTGELFF. The CDR3 nucleotides read TGTGCCAGCAGCGAATCCCCCGACCTATACACCGGGGAGCTGTTTTTT.

The chain uses TRBV7-3 and TRBJ2-1; 11 nucleotides align to TRBD2. The CDR3 totals 13 residues. Trimming took 7 bases from V and 4 from J; bases not matched to a gene: 0. Germline values: CDR1 SGHTA, CDR2 FQGTGA. CDR3 amino acids: CASTSGGYNEQFF. The CDR3 region has the DNA TGTGCCAGCACTAGCGGGGGGTACAATGAGCAGTTCTTC.

V gene TRBV11-3 combines with J gene TRBJ2-5; 10 bases fit TRBD2. V trimming: 1 base; J trimming: 3 bases; junction bases outside the gene matches: 2. Germline CDR1 is SGHNT and CDR2 is YENEEA. This CDR3 has 15 residues. Here the CDR3 DNA reads TGTGCCAGCAGCTTAGGTCTAGCGGGGGAAGAGACCCAGTACTTC. Its protein is CASSLGLAGEETQYF.